The rows below give T cell receptor beta chains drawn from one sample of a study of TIL therapy for anti-PD-1-resistant metastatic lung cancer. The assay was immunoSEQ multiplex PCR, and TCRdb's table has in-frame clones only and misses some. The sample records approximately 47,000 clones, 70% to 90% being singletons. The sample in question was blood, obtained at baseline. Receptor source: a person aged 25-85 years with non-small cell lung cancer. CDR3s include the opening cysteine and the closing phenylalanine or tryptophan. Each record gives: V gene, CDR3 length, J gene, D gene, clone size, CDR3 DNA, CDR3 protein. A D gene is named only where the DNA matches it firmly. Not all rows give a size; the values are once, few, many and, for expanded clones, a class.

TRBV30	13	TRBJ1-2	TRBD1	.	TGTGCCTGGAGTGTCGGGACAGGGAACGGCTACACCTTC	CAWSVGTGNGYTF
TRBV6-5	14	TRBJ2-7	.	.	TGTGCCAGCAGAACAGGACCGAGCTCCTACGAGCAGTACTTC	CASRTGPSSYEQYF
TRBV28	12	TRBJ2-5	.	once	TGTGCCAGCAGTTCAGGGCAAGAGACCCAGTACTTC	CASSSGQETQYF
TRBV28	14	TRBJ2-5	TRBD1	.	TGTGCCAGCCTCCCCCAGGGGGCGGGGGAGACCCAGTACTTC	CASLPQGAGETQYF
TRBV6-2/TRBV6-3	17	TRBJ2-1	.	.	TGTGCCAGCAGTTACCCCCCGGGGGCGGTCTCCTACAATGAGCAGTTCTTC	CASSYPPGAVSYNEQFF
TRBV19	12	TRBJ2-1	.	.	TGTGCCAGTAGACAACTCCCCAATGAGCAGTTCTTC	CASRQLPNEQFF
TRBV30	14	TRBJ2-3	.	.	TGTGCCTGGAACCCGGACAGTCGCACAGATACGCAGTATTTT	CAWNPDSRTDTQYF
TRBV7-2	12	TRBJ2-3	.	.	TGTGCCAGCAGCTTACAAGCAGATACGCAGTATTTT	CASSLQADTQYF
TRBV28	11	TRBJ2-3	.	.	TGTGCCATGGGGACCACAGATACGCAGTATTTT	CAMGTTDTQYF
TRBV7-2	13	TRBJ2-5	.	.	TGTGCCAGCAGCCGCGAGTCTCGAGAGACCCAGTACTTC	CASSRESRETQYF
TRBV3-1/TRBV3-2	18	TRBJ2-5	.	.	TGTGCCAGCAGCCAGTGGAAAGGGGCGGGACCGTACCAAGAGACCCAGTACTTC	CASSQWKGAGPYQETQYF
TRBV25-1	14	TRBJ2-7	.	few	TGTGCCAGCAGTGAATGGGGCGAAGGCCACGAGCAGTACTTC	CASSEWGEGHEQYF
TRBV28	17	TRBJ1-2	TRBD1	.	TGTGCCAGCAGCTTATGGGACGACAGGGGGCTAAAGTATGGCTACACCTTC	CASSLWDDRGLKYGYTF
TRBV10-3	17	TRBJ2-3	TRBD2	.	TGTGCCATCAGTGGCAGGACTAGCGGCCCTGATACAGATACGCAGTATTTT	CAISGRTSGPDTDTQYF
TRBV19	19	TRBJ2-3	TRBD2	.	TGTGCCAGTAGTATAGACGCACTAGCGGGAGGCTTTCTCACAGATACGCAGTATTTT	CASSIDALAGGFLTDTQYF
TRBV5-1	15	TRBJ1-3	TRBD1	few	TGCGCCAGCAGCTTGGAGGGGGCCAGTGGAAACACCATATATTTT	CASSLEGASGNTIYF
TRBV6-5	12	TRBJ1-1	.	.	TGTGCCAGCAGTAGCCACAGGGACTGGGCTTTCTTT	CASSSHRDWAFF
TRBV7-2	16	TRBJ1-4	.	once	TGTGCCAGCAGCTTAGGTGTGGGGTCTACTAATGAAAAACTGTTTTTT	CASSLGVGSTNEKLFF
TRBV6-2/TRBV6-3	16	TRBJ2-1	.	.	TGTGCCAGCAGTTACCGATCCGGGGCCCCCTACAATGAGCAGTTCTTC	CASSYRSGAPYNEQFF
TRBV27	18	TRBJ2-3	.	few	TGTGCCAGCAGTTTCTACAACTTTTCCGCAACAGGCACAGATACGCAGTATTTT	CASSFYNFSATGTDTQYF
TRBV14	17	TRBJ2-5	.	.	TGTGCCAGCAGCCCTTCAAGGCTAGCGATTGTGAGGGAGACCCAGTACTTC	CASSPSRLAIVRETQYF
TRBV4-2	12	TRBJ2-1	.	.	TGTGCCAGCAGCCCCGGTCCCAATGAGCAGTTCTTC	CASSPGPNEQFF
TRBV12-3/TRBV12-4	11	TRBJ2-7	TRBD1	.	TGTGCCAGCAGTTCAGGGGGAGCGCAGTACTTC	CASSSGGAQYF
TRBV28	15	TRBJ2-7	TRBD2	.	TGTGCCAGCAGTCTCGGGACTAGCGGGACCTACGAGCAGTACTTC	CASSLGTSGTYEQYF
TRBV18	12	TRBJ2-7	.	.	TGTGCCAGCTCAATTTGGTTACACGAGCAGTACTTC	CASSIWLHEQYF
TRBV11-3	17	TRBJ2-1	TRBD1	.	TGTGCCAGCAGCTCAACAGCCGGGACAGGTGGGGGGAATGAGCAGTTCTTC	CASSSTAGTGGGNEQFF
TRBV5-1	15	TRBJ2-2	.	.	TGCGCCAGCGCCCCGGGGGGCCCTAACACCGGGGAGCTGTTTTTT	CASAPGGPNTGELFF
TRBV29-1	12	TRBJ2-7	.	.	TGCAGCGTTGATGGGAGCAGGAACGAGCAGTACTTC	CSVDGSRNEQYF
TRBV28	12	TRBJ2-7	.	once	TGTGCCAGCACCGGGGATAGTCGGACGCAGTACTTC	CASTGDSRTQYF
TRBV7-2	18	TRBJ2-3	TRBD2	.	TGTGCCAGCAGCCCGTGGGGACTAGCGGGGGGGGCCGCAGATACGCAGTATTTT	CASSPWGLAGGAADTQYF
TRBV5-1	18	TRBJ2-6	TRBD1	.	TGCGCCAGCAGCCCAATGGGACAGGCCCTCTCTGGGGCCAACGTCCTGACTTTC	CASSPMGQALSGANVLTF
TRBV28	12	TRBJ1-5	.	.	TGTGCCAGCAGTCCCATAAATCAGCCCCAGCATTTT	CASSPINQPQHF
TRBV18	12	TRBJ2-7	.	.	TGTGCCAGCCAGGGGGGGTCCTACGAGCAGTACTTC	CASQGGSYEQYF
TRBV6-5	14	TRBJ2-2	TRBD1	.	TGTGCCAGCAGACCGGGACAGGGCTTTGGGGAGCTGTTTTTT	CASRPGQGFGELFF
TRBV9	17	TRBJ2-5	TRBD2	.	TGTGCCAGCAGCCCCCGGAGGATGGGGGGGGAGCAAGAGACCCAGTACTTC	CASSPRRMGGEQETQYF
TRBV14	15	TRBJ2-3	.	.	TGTGCCAGCAGCCAAGATCTCAGGGCCACAGATACGCAGTATTTT	CASSQDLRATDTQYF
TRBV5-1	13	TRBJ1-1	.	.	TGCGCCAGCAGCCCAACGGGGAACACTGAAGCTTTCTTT	CASSPTGNTEAFF
TRBV24-1	15	TRBJ2-3	TRBD2	.	TGTGCCACCAGTGACCGACTAGCGGAGACAGATACGCAGTATTTT	CATSDRLAETDTQYF
TRBV6-1	14	TRBJ1-2	.	.	TGTGCCAGCAGTGAAGCGGGTCCTAACTATGGCTACACCTTC	CASSEAGPNYGYTF
TRBV7-2	14	TRBJ2-4	.	.	TGTGCCAGCAGCTTGGTGGGAGCCAAAAACATTCAGTACTTC	CASSLVGAKNIQYF
TRBV28	17	TRBJ2-5	TRBD2	.	TGTGCCCGCGGCGGGACTAGCGGGACATGGGGGGGGGAGACCCAGTACTTC	CARGGTSGTWGGETQYF
TRBV3-1/TRBV3-2	15	TRBJ2-7	TRBD1	.	TGTGCCAGCAGCCAAGGACAGGGGGCTTCCTACGAGCAGTACTTC	CASSQGQGASYEQYF
TRBV28	15	TRBJ1-6	.	few	TGTGCCAGCAGTTTAGCCACAGGAGTAGGGTCACCCCTCCACTTT	CASSLATGVGSPLHF
TRBV30	12	TRBJ1-2	.	.	TGTGCCTGGCACAGGAGTATCTATGGCTACACCTTC	CAWHRSIYGYTF
TRBV3-1/TRBV3-2	13	TRBJ1-1	.	.	TGTGCCAGCAGCCAAGCGGTGAACACTGAAGCTTTCTTT	CASSQAVNTEAFF
TRBV19	18	TRBJ2-3	TRBD1	.	TGTGCCAGTAGCTTCTCACACCACGGCCAGGGGGTGACAGATACGCAGTATTTT	CASSFSHHGQGVTDTQYF
TRBV7-6	14	TRBJ2-3	.	.	TGTGCCAGCAGCCTAACCATGAATGGAGATACGCAGTATTTT	CASSLTMNGDTQYF
TRBV7-3	16	TRBJ2-2	TRBD1	.	TGTGCCAGCAGCAGAGGACAGGGAGGTCCGGCCGGGGAGCTGTTTTTT	CASSRGQGGPAGELFF
TRBV6-6	13	TRBJ2-7	.	.	TGTGCCAGCAGCTCCAGGGGAACCTACGAGCAGTACTTC	CASSSRGTYEQYF
TRBV6-5	15	TRBJ1-2	.	.	TGTGCCAGCAGTTACTTGACGGGAGCTAACTATGGCTACACCTTC	CASSYLTGANYGYTF
TRBV2	14	TRBJ2-1	.	.	TGTGCCAGCAGTGCGAAAAGCTCCTACAATGAGCAGTTCTTC	CASSAKSSYNEQFF
TRBV6-2/TRBV6-3	16	TRBJ2-1	.	.	TGTGCCAGCAGTTATCCGGTTGGGCAGGGGAGCAATGAGCAGTTCTTC	CASSYPVGQGSNEQFF
TRBV30	13	TRBJ2-7	TRBD2	.	TGTGCCTGGAGTGGGCTAGCGGGTTACGAGCAGTACTTC	CAWSGLAGYEQYF
TRBV11-2	17	TRBJ1-3	.	.	TGTGCCAGCAGCTTAGAGAGGACAGAGCTCTTTGGAAACACCATATATTTT	CASSLERTELFGNTIYF
TRBV7-9	13	TRBJ2-3	.	.	TGTGCCAGCAGGCCCGGTAGGGCAGATACGCAGTATTTT	CASRPGRADTQYF
TRBV6-5	16	TRBJ1-1	TRBD1	.	TGTGCCAGCAGTTACTCGATCCAGGGGGCGCACCCTGAAGCTTTCTTT	CASSYSIQGAHPEAFF
TRBV29-1	13	TRBJ1-1	TRBD1	.	TGCAGCGTTCAGGGACAGAGGGTCACTGAAGCTTTCTTT	CSVQGQRVTEAFF